This paragraph covers one TCR beta chain sequence. Produced via immunoSEQ multiplex PCR; TCRdb's table is partial and in-frame only. This sample has fewer than 300,000 clones, with around 89% found just once. The data were obtained in a study of blood T cell repertoires in COVID-19. Study information: Italy, Spain and the United States were the sources of the convalescent and acute COVID-19 samples. T cells, B-cell-depleted T cells, or PBMCs provided the cDNA or gDNA that served as material.

The TCR comes from a young man with acute or convalescent COVID-19. Sequencing was performed on peripheral blood.

CDR3 in amino acids: CSVQGNLNSPLHF. As DNA, the CDR3 is TGCAGCGTTCAGGGAAATTTGAATTCACCCCTCCACTTT. This chain uses TRBV29-1 with TRBJ1-6; tentatively, D is TRBD1 (5 bases). CDR1 is SQVTM, CDR2 ANQGSEA, per germline. The CDR3 is 13 residues long. Trimming removed 5 bases at V and 7 bases at J, with 12 bases between.